These T cell receptor beta chains were read from a single sample in a study of blood T cells in healthy people across ages. TCRdb used MiXCR to reprocess the 5' RACE reads, holding one entry per CDR3 protein. The sample shows nearly 1 million distinct CDR3 sequences, roughly 51% of them seen only once. The sample was blood. These receptors were collected from a woman aged 55 to 70 in good health. CDR3s include the opening cysteine and the closing phenylalanine or tryptophan. D genes are given only for firm matches. Size values are once, few and many counts, or a class for expanded clones, and some rows have none.

D gene	clone size	CDR3 length	V gene	J gene	CDR3 DNA	CDR3 protein
-	-	15	TRBV7-3	TRBJ2-1	TGTGCCAGCAGCCCCGCCCCACGCTCTCCCAGAGAGCAGTTCTTC	CASSPAPRSPREQFF
-	few	16	TRBV28	TRBJ2-7	TGTGCCAGCAGGTCCCGGGGAGGACCCAGCTCCTACGAGCAGTACTTC	CASRSRGGPSSYEQYF
-	-	15	TRBV28	TRBJ2-5	TGTGCCAGCAGCCAAATCGGGATATCGGAATTGGAGCAGTACTTC	CASSQIGISELEQYF
-	-	15	TRBV6-5	TRBJ2-1	TGTGCCAGCAGCCTCGAGCGGACCGGACGCAATGAGCAGTTCTTC	CASSLERTGRNEQFF
-	few	13	TRBV12-3/TRBV12-4	TRBJ1-2	TGTGCCAGCAGTTTAAGTGGTCCCTATGGCTACACCTTC	CASSLSGPYGYTF
-	-	14	TRBV2	TRBJ1-4	TGTGCCAGCAAGAGCTTGGGATCCTCCGAAAAACCGTTTTTT	CASKSLGSSEKPFF
-	-	14	TRBV20-1	TRBJ2-7	TGCAGTGCTAGAGGTGGGTGGCAGAACTACGAGCAGTACTTC	CSARGGWQNYEQYF
TRBD1	few	14	TRBV4-2	TRBJ1-2	TGTGCCAGCAGCCACCCGAACAGGGGGGAAGGCTACACCTTC	CASSHPNRGEGYTF
TRBD2	-	16	TRBV28	TRBJ2-1	TGTGCCAGCAGTTTTCCTAGCGGGAATTTCTCCTACGAGCAGTTCTTC	CASSFPSGNFSYEQFF
-	once	16	TRBV29-1	TRBJ2-7	TGCAGCGTTGATTTTTTAGGTCCCATGGGGACCTACGAGCAGTACTTC	CSVDFLGPMGTYEQYF
-	-	14	TRBV4-3	TRBJ2-7	TGCGCCAGCAGCCAGGGGGTAACAGGTTACGAGCAGTACTTC	CASSQGVTGYEQYF
-	once	16	TRBV2	TRBJ1-6	TGTGCCAGCAGAATCACAGGACGGGGCATTAATTCACCCCTCCACTTT	CASRITGRGINSPLHF
TRBD1	few	13	TRBV28	TRBJ2-5	TGTGCCAGCAGTTCAGGGGGCGCACAGACCCAGTACTTC	CASSSGGAQTQYF
-	-	15	TRBV7-2	TRBJ2-7	TGTGCCAGCAGCCCTGCGCCAGGCTTATTCTACGAGCAGTACTTC	CASSPAPGLFYEQYF
-	-	15	TRBV4-2	TRBJ2-7	TGTGCCAGCAGCCAAGATTTAGGTACAACCTACGAGCAGTACTTC	CASSQDLGTTYEQYF
TRBD1	-	14	TRBV28	TRBJ1-2	TGTGCCAGCAGGATGACAGGGGTTAACTATGGCTACACCTTC	CASRMTGVNYGYTF
-	-	15	TRBV24-1	TRBJ1-5	TGTGCCACCAGTGACCCGAGGGGGGGCAATCAGCCCCAGCATTTT	CATSDPRGGNQPQHF
-	-	13	TRBV24-1	TRBJ2-7	TGTGCCACCAGTGATTTGGGGCGCGATGAGCAGTACTTC	CATSDLGRDEQYF
-	once	15	TRBV24-1	TRBJ2-2	TGTGCCACCAGTGATTTCTTGCGGGACACCGGGGAGCTGTTTTTT	CATSDFLRDTGELFF
-	-	13	TRBV29-1	TRBJ2-7	TGCAGCGTCGACAGGCTAGGGACCTACGAGCAGTACTTC	CSVDRLGTYEQYF
TRBD2	-	18	TRBV27	TRBJ2-3	TGTGCCAGCAGTCTCGGACTAGCGGGAGGGCCTATCACAGATACGCAGTATTTT	CASSLGLAGGPITDTQYF
TRBD1	-	15	TRBV6-2/TRBV6-3	TRBJ2-7	TGTGCCAGCAGTTACGCAAACAGGGGTAACCACGAGCAGTGCTTC	CASSYANRGNHEQCF
-	-	16	TRBV6-2/TRBV6-3	TRBJ2-7	TGTGCCAGCAGTTATCTCGAAGGGATTAGCGCCTACGAGCAGTACTTC	CASSYLEGISAYEQYF
-	-	15	TRBV18	TRBJ2-5	TGTGCCAGCTCACCCCTGGACGGGGGTGGAGGGGAGCAGTACTTC	CASSPLDGGGGEQYF
-	many	11	TRBV29-1	TRBJ2-3	TGCAGCGTTGGCAGGGCCGATACGCAGTATTTT	CSVGRADTQYF
TRBD1	-	18	TRBV19	TRBJ1-2	TGTGCCACCGTTATGGCCCGCAACCGGGACAGCACCGACTATGGCTACACCTTC	CATVMARNRDSTDYGYTF